One sample yielded the 27 T cell receptor beta chains listed below, sequenced in a study of blood T cell repertoires in COVID-19. Clones were sequenced by immunoSEQ multiplex PCR, and TCRdb holds only the in-frame ones, with some missing. This sample has 90,000 or so clones; around 86% occur once, and the top ten carry about 4.9%. Sequenced: peripheral blood. These receptors all stem from a man aged 55 to 70 with COVID-19, enrolled during active disease.

The V call is TRBV23-1, the J call TRBJ1-1, with TRBD1 identical over 9 bases. TRBV23-1 is annotated as an ORF whose role is uncertain. V shed 2 bases and J 4 bases; nucleotides not matched to a gene: 8. The CDR3 length is 16 residues. This chain's CDR3 is CASSQGYRGRGTEAFF. CDR3 bases: TGCGCCAGCAGTCAAGGCTACAGGGGGCGCGGCACTGAAGCTTTCTTT.

The CDR3 spells CASSEATGRSNQPQHF. The DNA for the CDR3 is TGTGCCAGCAGTGAAGCTACAGGGAGAAGCAATCAGCCCCAGCATTTT. V gene TRBV6-1 combines with J gene TRBJ1-5; D possibly corresponds to TRBD1 (6 bases). This CDR3 is built from 16 residues. From germline, CDR1 is MNHNS and CDR2 SASEGT. Trimming took 0 bases from V and 1 from J, leaving 10 bases between them.

The chain links TRBV24-1 to TRBJ1-1, with a possible D match to TRBD1 (6 bases). Trimming left V 4 bases short and J 4 bases short, with 18 bases between. Germline V gives CDR1 KGHDR, CDR2 SFDVKD. The CDR3 covers 16 residues. The chain's CDR3 is CATSDIFGQRGTEAFF. CDR3 sequence (DNA): TGTGCCACCAGTGACATTTTTGGACAGAGGGGCACTGAAGCTTTCTTT.

The gene calls are TRBV19 and TRBJ2-2, with D possibly TRBD2 on 6 matching bases. From germline, CDR1 is LNHDA and CDR2 SQIVND (reference sequence). Trimming removed 1 base from V and 3 bases from J, with 6 bases in between. There are 14 residues in the CDR3. The CDR3 here is CASSIGGDTGELFF. The CDR3 DNA is TGTGCCAGTAGTATAGGGGGGGACACCGGGGAGCTGTTTTTT. The whole variable domain, filled in from reference TRBV19 and TRBJ2-2, reads DGGITQSPKYLFRKEGQNVTLSCEQNLNHDAMYWYRQDPGQGLRLIYYSQIVNDFQKGDIAEGYSVSREKKESFPLTVTSAQKNPTAFYLCASSIGGDTGELFFGEGSRLTVL.

This clone was picked up one time. The rearrangement uses TRBV19 and TRBJ2-7, with TRBD2 matching over 9 bases. Germline-derived CDR1 and CDR2 are LNHDA and SQIVND (reference sequence). Germline trimming cut 5 bases from V and 2 bases from J; bases unmatched to any gene: 10. The CDR3 length is 16 residues. In DNA, the CDR3 is TGTGCCAGTAGTGATCGTATAGCGGGAGAGGCCTACGAGCAGTACTTC. Translating it yields CASSDRIAGEAYEQYF.

J is TRBJ2-2 and V is TRBV11-2; D is possibly TRBD2 (5 bases). The V end was cut by 5 bases, the J end by 4 bases, with 17 bases between. The CDR3 length is 16 residues. CDR1 is SGHAT and CDR2 is FQNNGV in the germline V gene. DNA for the CDR3: TGTGCCAGCAGCCCCCAGAGTACGGGGTTCACCGGGGAGCTGTTTTTT. This encodes CASSPQSTGFTGELFF.

Only a few counts were recorded for this clone. The genes are TRBV4-1 and TRBJ2-7; possible D gene TRBD1, 5 bases. This CDR3 contains 15 residues. V lost 2 bases, J lost 4 bases, and 15 bases lay in between. Germline V gene lookup returns CDR1 MGHRA and CDR2 YSYEKL. The CDR3 DNA reads TGCGCCAGCAGCCAACCCAGGGCAGCCACGTACGAGCAGTACTTC. Translation: CASSQPRAATYEQYF.

The chain employs TRBV30 and TRBJ1-1; possibly TRBD1 for D (6 bases). This CDR3 is 11 amino acids long. The germline V gene encodes CDR1 GTSNPN and CDR2 SVGIG (reference sequence). V lost 0 bases to trimming and J lost 11 bases, with 10 bases between them. CDR3 protein: CAWSVPGVAFF. Here the CDR3 DNA reads TGTGCCTGGAGTGTACCAGGGGTCGCTTTCTTT.

The chain has TRBV19 and TRBJ2-1; 13 bases map to TRBD2. V lost 1 base and J lost 8; bases outside the gene matches: 5. CDR1 and CDR2 from the germline V gene are LNHDA and SQIVND (reference sequence). The CDR3 contains 16 residues. CDR3 bases: TGTGCCAGTAGTATAGGAACTAGCGGGAGGGCCGATGAGCAGTTCTTC. Protein product: CASSIGTSGRADEQFF. The full variable domain, its missing parts supplied by reference TRBV19 and TRBJ2-1, is DGGITQSPKYLFRKEGQNVTLSCEQNLNHDAMYWYRQDPGQGLRLIYYSQIVNDFQKGDIAEGYSVSREKKESFPLTVTSAQKNPTAFYLCASSIGTSGRADEQFFGPGTRLTVL.

This clone was detected only a few times. The chain has TRBV9 and TRBJ2-1, with 11 bases matching TRBD2. There are 16 residues in the CDR3. Germline V CDR1 and CDR2: SGDLS, YYNGEE. With 2 bases clipped from V and 2 bases from J, the junction kept 3 bases outside the gene matches. The CDR3 protein is CASSVGLAETYNEQFF. The CDR3 DNA reads TGTGCCAGCAGCGTGGGACTAGCGGAAACCTACAATGAGCAGTTCTTC. Filled out from reference TRBV9 and TRBJ2-1, the complete variable domain reads DSGVTQTPKHLITATGQRVTLRCSPRSGDLSVYWYQQSLDQGLQFLIQYYNGEERAKGNILERFSAQQFPDLHSELNLSSLELGDSALYFCASSVGLAETYNEQFFGPGTRLTVL.

V and J are TRBV6-5 and TRBJ2-7; no clear D gene. Germline V CDR1 and CDR2: MNHEY, SVGAGI. This CDR3 contains 14 residues. V shed 7 bases and J shed 7 bases, with 20 bases lying between them. In nucleotides, the CDR3 is TGTGCCAGCATGCAATTTTCGGAACTAATGGAGCAGTACTTC. Translating gives CASMQFSELMEQYF.

In this sample, this clone turned up once. This chain's CDR3 is CASSERTGIAFF. The DNA of the CDR3 is TGTGCCAGCAGTGAAAGGACAGGGATAGCTTTCTTT. The genes are TRBV6-1 and TRBJ1-1; TRBD1 matches 8 bases. The length of the CDR3 is 12 residues. CDR1 is MNHNS and CDR2 is SASEGT in the germline V gene. V was pared by 2 bases and J by 10 bases, with 3 bases of the junction left unmatched.

The V and J genes are TRBV5-1 and TRBJ2-7, with D possibly being TRBD2 (6 bases). Germline V lookup: CDR1 SGHRS, CDR2 YFSETQ. The CDR3 consists of 15 residues. The V end was cut by 5 bases, the J end by 5 bases, with 20 bases between. The DNA of the CDR3 is TGCGCCAGCAGTGGAGGCAGGGTGGAGGGAAACGAGCAGTACTTC. Protein sequence: CASSGGRVEGNEQYF.

This chain joins TRBV6-6 and TRBJ1-5; D might be TRBD1 (5 bases). The CDR3 has 12 amino acids. Between the trimmed V and J ends, which lost 10 bases and 3 bases, there was a span of 10 bases. From germline, CDR1 is MNHNY and CDR2 SVGAGI (reference sequence). The CDR3 bases are TGTGCCACCGGGGGACCCAATCAGCCCCAGCATTTT. This encodes CATGGPNQPQHF.

The gene calls are TRBV4-3 and TRBJ1-2, with D possibly matching TRBD1 (5 bases). Trimming cost V 1 base and J 4 bases, with 13 bases left between them. The CDR3 consists of 15 residues. Looked up from germline, CDR1 is LGHNA and CDR2 is YSLEER. The chain's CDR3 is CASSQVGRTLYGYTF. The CDR3 nucleotides read TGCGCCAGCAGCCAAGTGGGGCGGACGCTCTATGGCTACACCTTC.

The V and J genes are TRBV30 and TRBJ1-1; D remains ambiguous. Germline V gives CDR1 GTSNPN, CDR2 SVGIG (reference sequence). This CDR3 comprises 11 residues. Trimming shortened V by 4 bases and J by 4 bases, and 7 bases separated the two germline ends. The CDR3 is CAWKGVTEAFF. CDR3 bases: TGTGCCTGGAAGGGAGTCACTGAAGCTTTCTTT.

The rearrangement joins TRBV5-1 to TRBJ2-2; 13 bases map to TRBD2. Germline V gene sequence: CDR1 SGHRS, CDR2 YFSETQ. There are 19 residues in the CDR3. V was pared by 3 bases and J by 7 bases, with 15 bases of the junction left unmatched. In nucleotides, the CDR3 is TGCGCCAGCAGCTCATCCGGGACTAGCGGGAATTGGGTGGACGGGGAGCTGTTTTTT. As protein: CASSSSGTSGNWVDGELFF.

The genes are TRBV7-9 and TRBJ2-2; D may be TRBD1 (6 bases). The CDR3 spans 15 residues. Germline V gene sequence: CDR1 SEHNR, CDR2 FQNEAQ (reference sequence). Trimming removed 3 bases from V and 6 bases from J, with 14 bases in between. The CDR3 bases are TGTGCCAGCAGCTTCGGGACAACGTACGCCGGGGAGCTGTTTTTT. This gives the protein CASSFGTTYAGELFF.

The chain's CDR3 is CASSEAGKADTQYF. The CDR3 DNA follows: TGCGCCAGCAGTGAGGCAGGGAAGGCAGATACGCAGTATTTT. This rearrangement joins TRBV10-1 to TRBJ2-3; D perhaps matches TRBD1 (5 bases). The germline V gene encodes CDR1 WNHNN and CDR2 SYGVQD (reference sequence). V was trimmed by 2 bases and J by 4 bases, leaving 10 bases between them. The CDR3 runs to 14 residues.

The chain is built from TRBV24-1 and TRBJ1-1, with D uncertain. The ends were cut back, 7 bases at V and 1 base at J, with 3 bases in the middle. Germline V gene data show CDR1 as KGHDR and CDR2 as SFDVKD. The CDR3 length is 11 residues. The CDR3 DNA reads TGTGCCACCAGACAGAACACTGAAGCTTTCTTT. As protein: CATRQNTEAFF.

The V call is TRBV19, the J call TRBJ2-7; 9 bases are a match to TRBD1. Germline CDR1 LNHDA, CDR2 SQIVND (reference sequence). The trim removed 5 bases at V and 3 bases at J, leaving 5 bases unmatched. This CDR3 has 14 residues. The DNA of the CDR3 is TGTGCCAGTAGTCTCTCGGGACAGGGCTACGAGCAGTACTTC. This encodes CASSLSGQGYEQYF.

This sequence joins TRBV19 and TRBJ1-2; D unclear. V was trimmed by 4 bases and J by 5 bases, leaving 14 bases between them. Germline V gene data show CDR1 as LNHDA and CDR2 as SQIVND (reference sequence). The CDR3 has 14 residues. The DNA of the CDR3 is TGTGCCAGTAGTAGGCGGATATCTGCTTATGGCTACACCTTC. It yields the protein CASSRRISAYGYTF.

This clone was seen a single time. The chain links TRBV19 to TRBJ2-5; TRBD1 matches at 9 bases. With V trimmed by 4 bases and J by 5 bases, 11 bases remained unmatched. Germline assignment: CDR1 LNHDA and CDR2 SQIVND (reference sequence). The CDR3 loop spans 16 amino acids. In DNA, the CDR3 is TGTGCCAGTAGTACCTCAACAGGGGGCGAGGGGGAGACCCAGTACTTC. Amino acid sequence: CASSTSTGGEGETQYF.

The chain couples TRBV7-9 to TRBJ2-7, with TRBD1 identical over 11 bases. Losses at the gene ends were 4 bases for V and 4 bases for J; bases not matched to a gene: 9. CDR1 is SEHNR and CDR2 is FQNEAQ in the germline V gene (reference sequence). This CDR3 region has 16 residues. The CDR3 DNA is TGTGCCAGCAGCTCCAGTCCTGGGACAGGGGGTTACGAGCAGTACTTC. Protein: CASSSSPGTGGYEQYF.

This clone was seen only a few times. The chain has TRBV5-1 and TRBJ1-3; the D is unclear. The CDR3 runs to 15 residues. Trimming left V 3 bases short and J 2 bases short, with 12 bases between. Germline loops: CDR1 SGHRS, CDR2 YFSETQ. The CDR3 here is CASSSGFGAGNTIYF. CDR3 nucleotides: TGCGCCAGCAGCTCTGGATTCGGGGCTGGAAACACCATATATTTT.

The gene calls are TRBV5-6 and TRBJ1-1, with D hard to call. With 4 bases removed from V and 0 bases from J, the gap between germline ends came to 10 bases. CDR3 length: 14 residues. The germline gives CDR1 SGHDT, CDR2 YYEEEE. The CDR3 DNA sequence: TGTGCCAGCAGCCCGAGAACTCTGAACACTGAAGCTTTCTTT. Encoded protein: CASSPRTLNTEAFF.

J is TRBJ1-5 and V is TRBV6-5, with D uncertain. V was pared by 7 bases and J by 0 bases, with 10 bases between. This CDR3 region has 14 residues. Germline V gives CDR1 MNHEY, CDR2 SVGAGI. In DNA form, the CDR3 reads TGTGCCAGCACACAGCCGTTTAGCAATCAGCCCCAGCATTTT. Its protein is CASTQPFSNQPQHF.